The 18 T cell receptor beta chains in this list originate from one sample, sequenced in a study of cytomegalovirus exposure and HLA in healthy donors. Amplification used 60 Vbeta primers and 13 Jbeta primers. Assay used: immunoSEQ multiplex PCR; TCRdb lists only in-frame clones, some missing. The sample holds 110,000 to 150,000 clones. The specimen was PBMCs. The source of these receptors is a man in his forties in good health and CMV-seronegative.

This chain uses TRBV28 with TRBJ2-3; D is unclear. Per germline, CDR1 MDHEN and CDR2 SYDVKM. The CDR3 contains 16 residues. The V gene lost 4 bases and the J gene lost 1 base, with 15 bases spanning the gap. The CDR3 here is CASSSLFVSGTDTQYF. In DNA, the CDR3 is TGTGCCAGCAGTTCCCTATTTGTATCCGGCACAGATACGCAGTATTTT.

The chain recombines TRBV9 with TRBJ2-3; D is unclear. The CDR3 is 16 residues long. The germline gives CDR1 SGDLS, CDR2 YYNGEE. V dropped 0 bases and J dropped 1 base, with 12 bases sitting between them. CDR3 loop: CASSVAPIFRTDTQYF. CDR3 bases: TGTGCCAGCAGCGTAGCGCCTATCTTCCGCACAGATACGCAGTATTTT. The variable domain in full, with the rest retrieved from reference TRBV9 and TRBJ2-3, is DSGVTQTPKHLITATGQRVTLRCSPRSGDLSVYWYQQSLDQGLQFLIQYYNGEERAKGNILERFSAQQFPDLHSELNLSSLELGDSALYFCASSVAPIFRTDTQYFGPGTRLTVL.

The rearrangement links TRBV12-2 to TRBJ1-2; TRBD1, the D gene given by the table, was not confirmed from the DNA. TRBV12-2 is an annotated pseudogene. This CDR3 contains 15 residues. The CDR3 reads CASRFARNREYGYTF. CDR3 bases: TGTGCAAGTCGCTTCGCACGAAACAGGGAATATGGCTACACCTTC.

J is TRBJ1-6 and V is TRBV9; TRBD1 matches 8 bases. This CDR3 has 14 amino acids. Germline-derived CDR1 and CDR2 are SGDLS and YYNGEE. V dropped 4 bases and J dropped 10; count of bases not matched to a gene: 7. CDR3 in DNA: TGTGCCAGCAGCATCCGGGACAGGACATCACCCCTCCACTTT. Its protein product is CASSIRDRTSPLHF. Supplemented by reference TRBV9 and TRBJ1-6, the full variable domain reads DSGVTQTPKHLITATGQRVTLRCSPRSGDLSVYWYQQSLDQGLQFLIQYYNGEERAKGNILERFSAQQFPDLHSELNLSSLELGDSALYFCASSIRDRTSPLHFGNGTRLTVT.

The V and J genes are TRBV12-5 and TRBJ1-6; TRBD1 might be the D (6 bases). Trimming shortened V by 4 bases and J by 10 bases, and 17 bases separated the two germline ends. In germline, CDR1 is LGHNT, CDR2 FRNRAP. The CDR3 is 15 residues long. Here the CDR3 DNA reads TGTGCTAGTGGTTCCTCACAGGGAATTTTATCACCCCTCCACTTT. It translates to CASGSSQGILSPLHF.

The CDR3 protein is CASSNRDNQPQHF. CDR3 DNA sequence: TGTGCCAGTAGTAACAGGGACAATCAGCCCCAGCATTTT. The chain recombines TRBV19 with TRBJ1-5, with D possibly being TRBD1 (6 bases). The CDR3 spans 13 residues. CDR1 is LNHDA, CDR2 SQIVND, per germline (reference sequence). V was trimmed by 4 bases and J by 3 bases, leaving 7 bases between them.

V usage is TRBV7-2 and J usage is TRBJ2-7, with 12 bases identical to TRBD2. CDR1 SGHTA and CDR2 FQGNSA come from the germline V gene. V shed 7 bases and J 3 bases; nucleotides not matched to a gene: 4. This CDR3 contains 14 residues. Written as DNA, the CDR3 is TGTGCCAGCACTCTAGCGGGGGGGTTCTACGAGCAGTACTTC. Residues: CASTLAGGFYEQYF.

The chain joins TRBV4-1 to TRBJ1-2, with D perhaps TRBD1 (6 bases). The V end was cut by 1 base, the J end by 7 bases, with 10 bases between. Per the germline V gene, CDR1 is MGHRA and CDR2 is YSYEKL. This CDR3 is built from 13 residues. CDR3 nucleotides: TGCGCCAGCAGCCAAGCCCGGACAGTTGGCTACACCTTC. It encodes CASSQARTVGYTF.

The V and J genes are TRBV18 and TRBJ2-2; 8 bases fit TRBD2. Germline V lookup: CDR1 KGHSH, CDR2 LQKENI. This CDR3 comprises 17 residues. V lost 0 bases and J lost 2; bases outside the gene matches: 5. The CDR3 DNA reads TGTGCCAGCTCACCACCAAGCGGGGGACCTAACACCGGGGAGCTGTTTTTT. It translates to CASSPPSGGPNTGELFF.

The rearrangement uses TRBV29-1 and TRBJ2-5; no firm D call. V was pared by 4 bases and J by 3 bases, with 6 bases between. Germline lookup yields CDR1 SQVTM and CDR2 ANQGSEA. The length of the CDR3 is 11 residues. This CDR3 is CSVGPEETQYF. DNA for the CDR3: TGCAGCGTTGGCCCAGAAGAGACCCAGTACTTC.

V is TRBV4-2 and J is TRBJ2-1; D is uncertain. Germline V gene lookup returns CDR1 LGHNA and CDR2 YNFKEQ. The CDR3 length is 15 residues. Trimming cost V 1 base and J 0 bases, with 7 bases left between them. The CDR3 nucleotides are TGTGCCAGCAGCCAAGCGCAGAACTCCTACAATGAGCAGTTCTTC. Translation gives CASSQAQNSYNEQFF.

The J gene is TRBJ2-5, the V gene TRBV11-2; no definite D call. This CDR3 is 15 amino acids long. CDR1 SGHAT and CDR2 FQNNGV come from the germline V gene. Trimming left V 2 bases short and J 3 bases short, with 13 bases between. The CDR3 region is CASSLRGFNEETQYF. The CDR3 nucleotides read TGTGCCAGCAGCTTAAGAGGTTTTAATGAAGAGACCCAGTACTTC.

The chain uses TRBV11-2 and TRBJ2-5; D perhaps matches TRBD1 (6 bases). V shed 1 base and J shed 5 bases, with 26 bases lying between them. The CDR3 has 19 residues. From germline, CDR1 is SGHAT and CDR2 FQNNGV. The chain's CDR3 is CASSLGPSLTGLRGETQYF. The CDR3 nucleotides are TGTGCCAGCAGCTTAGGTCCCTCATTAACAGGGCTCCGAGGGGAGACCCAGTACTTC. Full variable domain (rest looked up from reference TRBV11-2 and TRBJ2-5): EAGVAQSPRYKIIEKRQSVAFWCNPISGHATLYWYQQILGQGPKLLIQFQNNGVVDDSQLPKDRFSAERLKGVDSTLKIQPAKLEDSAVYLCASSLGPSLTGLRGETQYFGPGTRLLVL.

This rearrangement joins TRBV7-2 to TRBJ2-5; TRBD2 might be the D (5 bases). This CDR3 spans 14 amino acids. Germline V gene data show CDR1 as SGHTA and CDR2 as FQGNSA. Trimming took off 5 bases at V and 5 bases at J, with 15 bases between the two ends. The CDR3 region is CASSPQVGGETQYF. The DNA of the CDR3 is TGTGCCAGCAGCCCCCAGGTCGGCGGGGAGACCCAGTACTTC.

The J gene is TRBJ2-1, the V gene TRBV19, with 8 bases fitting TRBD1. The junction had 7 bases not matched to a gene; V was cut back by 2 bases and J by 7 bases. There are 15 residues in the CDR3. Looked up from germline, CDR1 is LNHDA and CDR2 is SQIVND (reference sequence). CDR3 sequence: CASSIFRTGMNEQFF. The CDR3 coding sequence is TGTGCCAGTAGTATATTCAGGACAGGGATGAATGAGCAGTTCTTC.

J is TRBJ2-2 and V is TRBV4-3; TRBD2 might be the D (6 bases). Between the trimmed V and J ends, which lost 4 bases and 6 bases, there was a span of 6 bases. From germline, CDR1 is LGHNA and CDR2 YSLEER. This CDR3 has 12 residues. The CDR3 nucleotides read TGCGCCAGCAGCCGGGGGGCCGGGGAGCTGTTTTTT. It specifies CASSRGAGELFF.

The V gene is TRBV28, the J gene TRBJ2-3; D might be TRBD1 (6 bases). V was trimmed by 6 bases and J by 4 bases, leaving 14 bases between them. The length of the CDR3 is 14 residues. The germline CDR1 and CDR2 sequences are MDHEN and SYDVKM. DNA for the CDR3: TGTGCCAGCAGCCAGCCGAAGGGGGCAGATACGCAGTATTTT. It codes for CASSQPKGADTQYF. Full variable domain (outside the CDR3, taken from reference TRBV28 and TRBJ2-3): DVKVTQSSRYLVKRTGEKVFLECVQDMDHENMFWYRQDPGLGLRLIYFSYDVKMKEKGDIPEGYSVSREKKERFSLILESASTNQTSMYLCASSQPKGADTQYFGPGTRLTVL.

The chain joins TRBV9 to TRBJ2-2; tentatively, D is TRBD2 (6 bases). The CDR3 totals 16 residues. CDR1 SGDLS and CDR2 YYNGEE come from the germline V gene. Trimming shortened V by 4 bases and J by 6 bases, and 19 bases separated the two germline ends. The CDR3 DNA reads as TGTGCCAGCAGCTCCGGAGGGCGGGGAGGAGCCGGGGAGCTGTTTTTT. Amino acid sequence: CASSSGGRGGAGELFF. The variable domain in full, with the rest retrieved from reference TRBV9 and TRBJ2-2, is DSGVTQTPKHLITATGQRVTLRCSPRSGDLSVYWYQQSLDQGLQFLIQYYNGEERAKGNILERFSAQQFPDLHSELNLSSLELGDSALYFCASSSGGRGGAGELFFGEGSRLTVL.